This entry features one T cell receptor (beta chain) sequence. The data belong to a study of T cell changes during pregnancy in multiple sclerosis. Using immunoSEQ multiplex PCR, the repertoire was profiled, and TCRdb retains in-frame clones only, with some absent. The data show roughly 100,000 clones, about 90% seen once. The germline V gene encodes CDR1 SGHTA and CDR2 FQGTGA. The CDR3 is made up of 15 amino acids. V gave up 1 base and J gave up 5 bases; unmatched junction bases: 4. The clonotype comes from a female donor with multiple sclerosis, enrolled in a pregnancy study. Sequenced here: peripheral blood, sampled after pregnancy. The chain is built from TRBV7-3 and TRBJ2-5; TRBD2 aligns across 10 bases. CDR3 nucleotides: TGTGCCAGCAGCTTAAAGCTAGCGGGAGTTGAGACCCAGTACTTC. This gives the protein CASSLKLAGVETQYF.